The clone carrying this T cell receptor beta chain has a count of ten or more. TCRdb recomputed calls from the RT-PCR reads with MiXCR, one row per CDR3 protein. The sample lists 4,400 or so distinct CDR3 sequences, approximately 34% occurring once. This CDR3 has 15 amino acids. Germline CDR1 reads SGHVS; CDR2 reads FQNEAQ. The V gene lost 0 bases and the J gene lost 0 bases, with 6 bases spanning the gap. The TCR sequence derives from a female donor with primary Sjogren's syndrome. The V gene is TRBV7-8, the J gene TRBJ1-5, with D unclear. Source material: memory CD4+ T cells from salivary gland. The CDR3 DNA sequence: TGTGCCAGCAGCTTAGCGGTGAATAGCAATCAGCCCCAGCATTTT. Its protein product is CASSLAVNSNQPQHF.